A selection of T cell receptor beta chains follows, all from one sample in a study of T cell responses to AZD1222 COVID-19 vaccine. The repertoire was sequenced with immunoSEQ multiplex PCR; TCRdb's copy has only in-frame clones and lacks some. The top ten clones hold under 2.5% of a sample with roughly 140,000 clones, roughly 88% of them seen once. The sequencing used peripheral blood, collected on day 0 of AZD1222 vaccination. These receptors all stem from an adult in good health. Each CDR3 is given with its conserved first and last residue. A D gene is named only where the DNA matches it firmly. The size entry is marked missing in some rows and otherwise reads once, few, many or a size class.

j_gene,abundance,d_gene,v_gene,CDR3aa,CDR3nt
TRBJ1-3,.,.,TRBV28,CASSPHDTGNTIYF,TGTGCCAGCAGTCCCCACGACACTGGAAACACCATATATTTT
TRBJ1-4,.,TRBD1,TRBV18,CASSPTGTVNEKLFF,TGTGCCAGCTCACCAACCGGGACAGTGAATGAAAAACTGTTTTTT
TRBJ1-1,.,.,TRBV18,CASSPDRHEAFF,TGTGCCAGCTCACCTGACAGGCATGAAGCTTTCTTT
TRBJ1-2,.,.,TRBV19,CASSNTARVSNGYTF,TGTGCCAGTAGTAATACAGCCAGAGTCTCGAATGGCTACACCTTC
TRBJ1-1,once,.,TRBV20-1,CSASQRNTEAFF,TGCAGTGCTAGTCAGAGGAACACTGAAGCTTTCTTT
TRBJ2-2,.,.,TRBV6-2/TRBV6-3,CASSPTRPSNTGELFF,TGTGCCAGCAGTCCCACTCGACCTTCGAACACCGGGGAGCTGTTTTTT
TRBJ2-2,.,.,TRBV4-3,CASSPVYPGELFF,TGCGCCAGCAGTCCTGTATACCCCGGGGAGCTGTTTTTT
TRBJ2-7,.,.,TRBV7-2,CASSPRGQGYEQYF,TGTGCCAGCAGCCCCCGGGGGCAGGGCTACGAGCAGTACTTC
TRBJ1-5,.,.,TRBV6-5,CASSLRINQPQHF,TGTGCCAGCAGTCTCAGAATTAATCAGCCCCAGCATTTT
TRBJ2-7,.,TRBD1,TRBV12-3/TRBV12-4,CATGTGNEQYF,TGTGCCACCGGGACAGGGAACGAGCAGTACTTC